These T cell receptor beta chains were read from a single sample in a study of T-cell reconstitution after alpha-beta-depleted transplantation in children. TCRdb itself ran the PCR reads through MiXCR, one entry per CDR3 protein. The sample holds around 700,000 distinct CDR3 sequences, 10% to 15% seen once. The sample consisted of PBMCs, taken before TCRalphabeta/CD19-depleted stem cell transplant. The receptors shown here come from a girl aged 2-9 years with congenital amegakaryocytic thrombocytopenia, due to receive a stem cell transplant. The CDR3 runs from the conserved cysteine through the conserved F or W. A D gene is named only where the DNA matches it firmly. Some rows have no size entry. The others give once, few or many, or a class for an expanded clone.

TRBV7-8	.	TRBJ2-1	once	CASSRDSDEQFF	TGTGCCAGCAGTCGAGACTCCGATGAGCAGTTCTTC
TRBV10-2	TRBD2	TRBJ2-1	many	CASRSGTSGRVGNEQFF	TGCGCCAGCAGGTCCGGGACTAGCGGGAGGGTCGGCAATGAGCAGTTCTTC
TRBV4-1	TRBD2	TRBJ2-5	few	CASSQLGLAQETQYF	TGCGCCAGCAGCCAACTGGGACTAGCGCAAGAGACCCAGTACTTC
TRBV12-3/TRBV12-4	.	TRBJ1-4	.	CAVLGIVQTGQDRNEKLFF	TGTGCCGTCTTGGGGATAGTCCAAACCGGGCAGGATCGAAATGAAAAACTGTTTTTT
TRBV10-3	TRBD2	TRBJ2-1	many	CAISEPLAGDLHEQFF	TGTGCCATCAGTGAACCCTTAGCGGGAGACTTACATGAGCAGTTCTTC
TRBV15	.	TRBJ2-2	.	CATSRDNLPGELFF	TGTGCCACCAGCAGAGATAACCTCCCCGGGGAGCTGTTTTTT
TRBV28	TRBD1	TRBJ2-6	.	CASRSFGGGQGETGANVLTF	TGTGCCAGCAGGTCGTTTGGTGGGGGACAGGGGGAAACTGGGGCCAACGTCCTGACTTTC
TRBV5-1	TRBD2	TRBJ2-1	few	CASSKGLAGGPNEQFF	TGCGCCAGCAGCAAGGGACTAGCGGGAGGGCCCAATGAGCAGTTCTTC
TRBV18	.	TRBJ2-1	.	CASSPPEQLAYNEQFF	TGTGCCAGCTCACCACCGGAACAGCTAGCCTACAATGAGCAGTTCTTC
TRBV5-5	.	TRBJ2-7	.	CASSSPAREQYF	TGTGCCAGCAGCTCCCCCGCGAGGGAGCAGTACTTC
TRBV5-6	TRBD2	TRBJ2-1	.	CASSFLSGNSYNEQFF	TGTGCCAGCAGCTTCCTAAGCGGGAACTCCTACAATGAGCAGTTCTTC
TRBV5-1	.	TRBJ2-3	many	CASGITDTQYF	TGCGCCAGCGGCATCACAGATACGCAGTATTTT
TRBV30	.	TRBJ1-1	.	CAWTSSTEAFF	TGTGCCTGGACATCGAGCACTGAAGCTTTCTTT
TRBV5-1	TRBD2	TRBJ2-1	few	CASRPSGGYNEQFF	TGCGCCAGCAGGCCTAGCGGGGGGTACAATGAGCAGTTCTTC
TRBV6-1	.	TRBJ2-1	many	CASSEGSVVSYNEQFF	TGTGCCAGCAGTGAAGGGTCAGTTGTAAGTTACAATGAGCAGTTCTTC
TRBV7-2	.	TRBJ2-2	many	CASSLMPGKHTGELFF	TGTGCCAGCAGCTTAATGCCCGGGAAACACACCGGGGAGCTGTTTTTT
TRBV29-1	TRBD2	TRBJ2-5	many	CSVSLAGAETQYF	TGCAGCGTTTCGTTAGCGGGAGCTGAGACCCAGTACTTC
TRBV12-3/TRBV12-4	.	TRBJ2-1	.	CASRTLRDLQFF	TGTGCCAGCAGGACACTCCGGGACTTGCAGTTCTTC
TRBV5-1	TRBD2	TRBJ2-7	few	CASSTRTSGSYEQYF	TGCGCCAGCAGCACACGGACTAGCGGGAGTTACGAGCAGTACTTC
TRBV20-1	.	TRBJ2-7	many	CSVKGLSYEQYF	TGCAGTGTCAAGGGACTCTCCTACGAGCAGTACTTC
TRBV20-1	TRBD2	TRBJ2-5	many	CSARGLADFQETQYF	TGCAGTGCTAGAGGACTAGCGGATTTCCAAGAGACCCAGTACTTC
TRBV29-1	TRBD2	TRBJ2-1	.	CSGETSGLSYNEQFF	TGCAGCGGCGAGACTAGCGGGCTCTCCTACAATGAGCAGTTCTTC
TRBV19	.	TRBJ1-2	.	CASSIGAGKLTAYGYTF	TGTGCCAGTAGTATAGGCGCAGGGAAGTTAACGGCTTATGGCTACACCTTC
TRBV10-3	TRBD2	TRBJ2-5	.	CAISEPFSGRAGETQYF	TGTGCCATCAGTGAGCCCTTTAGCGGGAGGGCCGGGGAGACCCAGTACTTC
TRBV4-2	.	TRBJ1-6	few	CASSQARPTNSPLHF	TGTGCCAGCAGCCAAGCGAGACCGACGAATTCACCCCTCCACTTT
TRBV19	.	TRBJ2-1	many	CASSTTTAEQFF	TGTGCCAGTAGTACAACGACGGCTGAGCAGTTCTTC
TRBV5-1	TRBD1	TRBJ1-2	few	CASSRGQGANYGYTF	TGCGCCAGCAGCCGAGGACAGGGCGCCAACTATGGCTACACCTTC
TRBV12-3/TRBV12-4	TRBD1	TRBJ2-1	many	CASSFGIGQGATFFYNEQFF	TGTGCCAGCAGTTTCGGGATCGGACAGGGGGCCACATTCTTCTACAATGAGCAGTTCTTC
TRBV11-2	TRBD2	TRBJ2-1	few	CASRIPGLRNNEQFF	TGTGCCAGCAGAATCCCGGGACTAAGGAATAATGAGCAGTTCTTC
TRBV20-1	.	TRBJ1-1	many	CSTPTRGVNTEAFF	TGCAGTACCCCCACGCGGGGTGTGAACACTGAAGCTTTCTTT
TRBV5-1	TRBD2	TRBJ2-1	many	CASSLVLAEMGYNEQFF	TGCGCCAGCAGCTTGGTGCTAGCGGAGATGGGCTACAATGAGCAGTTCTTC
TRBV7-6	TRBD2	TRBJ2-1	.	CASSSPGLAGGGTYNEQFF	TGTGCCAGCAGCTCACCGGGACTAGCGGGAGGAGGGACCTACAATGAGCAGTTCTTC
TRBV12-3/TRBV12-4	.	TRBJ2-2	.	CASSPLDGANTGELFF	TGTGCCAGCAGTCCGTTGGACGGCGCGAACACCGGGGAGCTGTTTTTT
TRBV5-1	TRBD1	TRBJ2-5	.	CASSLGPLTGQETQYF	TGCGCCAGCAGCTTGGGGCCTTTGACAGGGCAAGAGACCCAGTACTTC
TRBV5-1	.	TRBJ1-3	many	CASSLSPGTAGNTIYF	TGCGCCAGCAGCTTGTCACCCGGGACGGCAGGAAACACCATATATTTT
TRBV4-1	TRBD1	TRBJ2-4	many	CASSTHLGGRANIQYF	TGCGCCAGCAGCACTCACCTAGGGGGCAGAGCGAACATTCAGTACTTC
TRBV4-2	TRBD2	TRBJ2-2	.	CASSQEPAGSIGELFF	TGTGCCAGCAGCCAAGAACCAGCGGGGAGTATCGGGGAGCTGTTTTTT
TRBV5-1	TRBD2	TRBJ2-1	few	CASKFSSSGPRSSYNEQFF	TGCGCCAGCAAGTTTTCCTCTAGCGGGCCCAGGAGCTCCTACAATGAGCAGTTCTTC
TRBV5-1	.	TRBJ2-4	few	CASSLGLDLAKNIQYF	TGCGCCAGCAGCTTGGGCTTGGACCTAGCCAAAAACATTCAGTACTTC
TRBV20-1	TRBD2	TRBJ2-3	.	CSARDQTREQLREGTQYF	TGCAGTGCTAGAGATCAGACTAGAGAACAACTGAGGGAGGGTACGCAGTATTTT
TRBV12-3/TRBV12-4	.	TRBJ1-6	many	CASSPRGKSPLHF	TGTGCCAGCAGCCCCCGAGGGAAATCACCCCTCCACTTT
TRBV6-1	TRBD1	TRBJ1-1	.	CASSTSRGRDTEAFF	TGTGCCAGCAGCACCTCCAGGGGGCGAGACACTGAAGCTTTCTTT
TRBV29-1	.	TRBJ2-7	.	CSVSRGYEQYF	TGCAGCGTTAGCCGGGGCTACGAGCAGTACTTC
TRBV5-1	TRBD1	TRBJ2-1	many	CASSLTGGENEQFF	TGCGCCAGCAGCTTGACAGGGGGTGAGAATGAGCAGTTCTTC
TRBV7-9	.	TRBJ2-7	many	CASSAILGLGEQYF	TGTGCCAGCAGCGCCATACTAGGACTCGGCGAGCAGTACTTC
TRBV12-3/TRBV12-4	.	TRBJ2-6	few	CATEPVGGANVLTF	TGTGCCACCGAACCCGTCGGTGGGGCCAACGTCCTGACTTTC
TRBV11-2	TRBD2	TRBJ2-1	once	CASSLGPGGHNEQFF	TGTGCCAGCAGCTTAGGCCCGGGAGGGCACAATGAGCAGTTCTTC
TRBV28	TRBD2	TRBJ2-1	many	CASSFTRGDYNEQFF	TGTGCCAGCAGTTTCACCCGGGGGGACTACAATGAGCAGTTCTTC